These 13 T cell receptor beta chains share one sample of origin, sequenced in a study of blood T cell repertoires in COVID-19. Assay used: immunoSEQ multiplex PCR; TCRdb lists only in-frame clones, some missing. The repertoire holds roughly 91,000 clones, with roughly four fifths as singletons. Sequencing used peripheral blood. The source is a woman at least 80 years old with acute or convalescent COVID-19.

This chain joins TRBV14 and TRBJ2-7; possibly TRBD1 for D (6 bases). Trimming pared 6 bases from V and 5 bases from J, leaving 14 bases between. Germline CDR1 is SGHDN and CDR2 is FVKESK. This CDR3 region has 13 residues. The CDR3 loop reads CASRKIGGDEQYF. The CDR3 nucleotides read TGTGCCAGCAGAAAAATAGGGGGAGACGAGCAGTACTTC.

The V call is TRBV18, the J call TRBJ2-1, with 9 positions matching TRBD1. The V gene end was trimmed by 3 bases and the J gene end by 9 bases; junction bases not matched to a gene: 3. The CDR3 loop spans 13 amino acids. In germline, CDR1 is KGHSH, CDR2 LQKENI. This CDR3 is CASSPMDRGEQFF. The CDR3 region has the DNA TGTGCCAGCTCACCGATGGACAGGGGTGAGCAGTTCTTC.

DNA for the CDR3: TGTGCCAGCAGCACCTACGAGCAGTACTTC. This gives the protein CASSTYEQYF. The gene calls are TRBV2 and TRBJ2-7; D remains ambiguous. Germline loops: CDR1 SNHLY, CDR2 FYNNEI. Trimming removed 6 bases at V and 2 bases at J, with 2 bases between. The length of the CDR3 is 10 residues.

The chain joins TRBV6-5 to TRBJ2-7; TRBD1 is a possible D gene (6 bases). Germline V lookup: CDR1 MNHEY, CDR2 SVGAGI. The V gene lost 8 bases and the J gene lost 2 bases, with 16 bases spanning the gap. There are 14 residues in the CDR3. CDR3 coding DNA: TGTGCCAGCTCCGTACTGACAGGAGCCTACGAGCAGTACTTC. Amino acids: CASSVLTGAYEQYF.

The V gene is TRBV10-3, the J gene TRBJ2-5; 8 bases fit TRBD2. The CDR3 spans 16 residues. Trimming at V came to 6 bases and at J to 1 base, leaving 10 bases not matched to a gene. Germline CDR1 ENHRY, CDR2 SYGVKD. CDR3 DNA sequence: TGTGCCATCAGACCGCACGCGGGGGGTACCCAAGAGACCCAGTACTTC. This codes for CAIRPHAGGTQETQYF.

This clone has a handful of counts. The rearrangement links TRBV5-1 to TRBJ2-2; the D is unclear. Trimming removed 4 bases from V and 6 bases from J, with 7 bases in between. Looked up from germline, CDR1 is SGHRS and CDR2 is YFSETQ. CDR3 length equals 12 residues. The CDR3 is CASSPRPGELFF. CDR3 nucleotide sequence: TGCGCCAGCAGCCCCAGGCCCGGGGAGCTGTTTTTT.

This chain connects TRBV5-1 to TRBJ2-1; D may be TRBD2 (6 bases). The germline V gene has CDR1 SGHRS and CDR2 YFSETQ. The V gene lost 0 bases and the J gene lost 7 bases, with 17 bases spanning the gap. The CDR3 contains 16 residues. CDR3 bases: TGCGCCAGCAGCTTGGCCTCGGGGGAGTTTGGGAATGAGCAGTTCTTC. It yields the protein CASSLASGEFGNEQFF.

The chain uses TRBV12-3 or TRBV12-4 and TRBJ2-5; D not certain. This CDR3 region has 11 residues. The ends were cut back, 2 bases at V and 4 bases at J, with 2 bases in the middle. The CDR3: CASSLRETQYF. In DNA form, the CDR3 reads TGTGCCAGCAGTTTACGAGAGACCCAGTACTTC.

The chain uses TRBV6-6 and TRBJ2-5; D unresolved. The V end lost 4 bases, the J end lost 5 bases, and 8 bases lay between the germline ends. The CDR3 spans 12 residues. Germline lookup yields CDR1 MNHNY and CDR2 SVGAGI (reference sequence). CDR3 in amino acids: CASSSHRETQYF. CDR3 bases: TGTGCCAGCAGTTCCCATCGGGAGACCCAGTACTTC.

The V and J genes are TRBV11-3 and TRBJ2-7; TRBD2 agrees at 13 bases. V shed 4 bases and J 6 bases; nucleotides not matched to a gene: 6. Germline lookup yields CDR1 SGHNT and CDR2 YENEEA. The CDR3 totals 15 residues. The CDR3 sequence: CASSSGLAGFSEQYF. The DNA of the CDR3 is TGTGCCAGCAGCTCGGGACTAGCGGGATTCTCCGAGCAGTACTTC.

This rearrangement joins TRBV9 to TRBJ1-2, with TRBD1 as a possible D gene (6 bases). V lost 4 bases and J lost 5, with 15 bases in between. Germline V gives CDR1 SGDLS, CDR2 YYNGEE. CDR3 length: 14 residues. The CDR3, as DNA: TGTGCCAGCAGCTTGGGCCAGGGGCCGTATGGCTACACCTTC. This codes for CASSLGQGPYGYTF.

This clone was seen once. V gene TRBV29-1 combines with J gene TRBJ2-3; TRBD2 agrees at 14 bases. Germline V gives CDR1 SQVTM, CDR2 ANQGSEA. With V trimmed by 6 bases and J by 6 bases, 14 bases remained unmatched. The CDR3 totals 17 residues. In DNA form, the CDR3 reads TGCAGCGTCGAGGGACTAGCGGGGGCCTCCCTCATGGATACGCAGTATTTT. Protein: CSVEGLAGASLMDTQYF.

The chain links TRBV7-9 to TRBJ1-4; D is unclear. CDR3 length: 15 residues. V lost 7 bases to trimming and J lost 7 bases, with 19 bases between them. The germline V gene has CDR1 SEHNR and CDR2 FQNEAQ (reference sequence). This CDR3 is CASTPQWPEGEKLFF. As DNA, the CDR3 is TGTGCCAGCACTCCCCAGTGGCCAGAGGGTGAAAAACTGTTTTTT.